This T cell receptor beta chain is drawn from a study of T cells in localized non-small cell lung cancer. The data were produced by immunoSEQ multiplex PCR, yet TCRdb's version contains in-frame clones alone and is incomplete. The table lists approximately 1,300 clones, approximately 26% of them singletons. CDR1 and CDR2 from the germline V gene are MNHGY and SAAAGT. Deletions cut 4 bases from V and 0 bases from J, with 11 bases between. The CDR3 is 15 residues long. This clone has only a few counts. The genes are TRBV6-8 and TRBJ2-3; TRBD1 is a possible D gene (6 bases). Sequenced here: normal lung tissue next to the tumor, sampled before any cancer treatment. This TCR came from a male donor at least 60 years old with stage II lung adenocarcinoma. The CDR3: CASSLQGQSTDTQYF. DNA for the CDR3: TGTGCCAGCAGTTTACAGGGCCAAAGCACAGATACGCAGTATTTT.